These 22 T cell receptor beta chains originate from one sample sequenced in a study of blood T cell repertoires in COVID-19. Profiling relied on immunoSEQ multiplex PCR, and the TCRdb table lists in-frame clones only, not all of them. The sample lists around 170,000 clones, approximately 85% occurring once. The sample was PBMCs or T cells enriched from blood (not recorded which). The receptors were gathered from a woman in her thirties who had recovered from COVID-19.

The J gene is TRBJ2-5, the V gene TRBV7-8; a possible D gene is TRBD1 (5 bases). The germline gives CDR1 SGHVS, CDR2 FQNEAQ. The V end lost 0 bases, the J end lost 3 bases, and 11 bases lay between the germline ends. The CDR3 is 15 residues long. This CDR3 reads CASSLAFDREETQYF. The CDR3 DNA reads TGTGCCAGCAGCTTAGCCTTTGACAGAGAAGAGACCCAGTACTTC.

The chain uses TRBV28 and TRBJ1-5; D is uncertain. The germline CDR1 and CDR2 sequences are MDHEN and SYDVKM. The CDR3 is 17 residues long. V lost 6 bases and J lost 4, with 22 bases in between. The CDR3 region has the DNA TGTGCCAGCAGGCCCCGTGGGAGGACTATCTCTAATCAGCCCCAGCATTTT. Its protein product is CASRPRGRTISNQPQHF. Full variable domain (remainder filled in from reference TRBV28 and TRBJ1-5): DVKVTQSSRYLVKRTGEKVFLECVQDMDHENMFWYRQDPGLGLRLIYFSYDVKMKEKGDIPEGYSVSREKKERFSLILESASTNQTSMYLCASRPRGRTISNQPQHFGDGTRLSIL.

This chain links TRBV4-1 with TRBJ1-2, with 10 bases matching TRBD1. The J segment lost 4 bases and the V segment lost 3 bases, leaving 8 bases of the junction unmatched. CDR3 size: 16 residues. From germline, CDR1 is MGHRA and CDR2 YSYEKL. CDR3 protein: CASSHSPDRGLYGYTF. CDR3 sequence (DNA): TGCGCCAGCAGCCACAGCCCAGACAGGGGGCTCTATGGCTACACCTTC.

Within the sample, this clone is medium-sized. CDR3 sequence (DNA): TGTGCCAGCATCCCACTGGGTCATGGGACAGCCTACTATGGCTACACCTTC. This translates into CASIPLGHGTAYYGYTF. This sequence joins TRBV21-1 and TRBJ1-2; no DNA check was done on the table's D call, TRBD1. TRBV21-1 is described as a pseudogene. The CDR3 loop spans 17 amino acids.

On this clone: This CDR3 is also generated by other DNA sequences in the sample. The V gene is TRBV19, the J gene TRBJ2-5; TRBD2 agrees at 11 bases. The V segment lost 5 bases and the J segment 5 bases; nucleotides outside the gene matches: 7. Per the germline V gene, CDR1 is LNHDA and CDR2 is SQIVND (reference sequence). This CDR3 has 15 residues. CDR3 residues: CASSLAGGPRETQYF. CDR3 DNA: TGTGCCAGTAGTTTAGCGGGAGGGCCGAGGGAGACCCAGTACTTC.

The CDR3 region is CASSRQGLNTDTQYF. DNA for the CDR3: TGTGCCAGCAGCCGACAGGGGCTTAACACAGATACGCAGTATTTT. The chain uses TRBV7-8 and TRBJ2-3; 8 positions agree with TRBD1. Germline trimming cut 5 bases from V and 2 bases from J; bases unmatched to any gene: 6. The germline V gene encodes CDR1 SGHVS and CDR2 FQNEAQ. The CDR3 is 15 residues long.

V gene TRBV5-1 combines with J gene TRBJ1-1, with D unclear. V dropped 4 bases and J dropped 8 bases, with 15 bases sitting between them. Germline CDR1 reads SGHRS; CDR2 reads YFSETQ. The CDR3 covers 13 residues. The CDR3 DNA is TGCGCCAGCAGCCCCAACCATCCGAGCGAAGCTTTCTTT. It is translated as CASSPNHPSEAFF.

CDR3 sequence reads: CASSPVSGTAISGNTIYF. In DNA, the CDR3 is TGTGCCAGCAGTCCCGTATCCGGGACAGCTATCTCTGGAAACACCATATATTTT. The gene calls are TRBV28 and TRBJ1-3; 7 bases map to TRBD1. The junction had 13 bases not matched to a gene; V was cut back by 5 bases and J by 0 bases. This CDR3 is built from 18 residues. Germline V CDR1 and CDR2: MDHEN, SYDVKM. The whole variable domain, remainder taken from reference TRBV28 and TRBJ1-3, is DVKVTQSSRYLVKRTGEKVFLECVQDMDHENMFWYRQDPGLGLRLIYFSYDVKMKEKGDIPEGYSVSREKKERFSLILESASTNQTSMYLCASSPVSGTAISGNTIYFGEGSWLTVV.

V usage is TRBV19 and J usage is TRBJ1-2; no clear D gene. Trimming took 6 bases from V and 7 from J, leaving 12 bases between them. Per germline, CDR1 LNHDA and CDR2 SQIVND (reference sequence). There are 12 residues in the CDR3. The CDR3 coding sequence is TGTGCCAGTAGCCAGGTCAACCTTGGCTACACCTTC. It specifies CASSQVNLGYTF.

CDR3 DNA sequence: TGTGCCAGCCTGGGACAGGGAATAAATGAGCAGTTCTTC. Translated: CASLGQGINEQFF. The V call is TRBV5-6, the J call TRBJ2-1; TRBD1 agrees at 9 bases. From germline, CDR1 is SGHDT and CDR2 YYEEEE. V was pared by 7 bases and J by 7 bases, with 6 bases of the junction left unmatched. There are 13 residues in the CDR3.

This chain uses TRBV2 with TRBJ2-2; 10 nucleotides match TRBD1. CDR3 length equals 16 residues. Germline V gene data show CDR1 as SNHLY and CDR2 as FYNNEI. The junction had 8 bases not matched to a gene; V was cut back by 6 bases and J by 4 bases. CDR3 sequence: CASSFGTGESTGELFF. The CDR3 DNA is TGTGCCAGCAGCTTCGGGACAGGGGAATCCACCGGGGAGCTGTTTTTT. Combining the CDR3 with reference TRBV2 and TRBJ2-2 gives the whole variable domain EPEVTQTPSHQVTQMGQEVILRCVPISNHLYFYWYRQILGQKVEFLVSFYNNEISEKSEIFDDQFSVERPDGSNFTLKIRSTKLEDSAMYFCASSFGTGESTGELFFGEGSRLTVL.

V usage is TRBV6-5 and J usage is TRBJ1-5; a weak D match, TRBD1 (6 bases). The V gene lost 8 bases and the J gene lost 8 bases, with 13 bases spanning the gap. The CDR3 extends over 12 amino acids. The germline V gene encodes CDR1 MNHEY and CDR2 SVGAGI. The CDR3 DNA reads as TGTGCCAGCGAGGGACAATCTAAGCCCCAGCATTTT. It translates to CASEGQSKPQHF.

The genes are TRBV10-1 and TRBJ2-1; 9 bases are a match to TRBD1. Trimming took 3 bases from V and 5 from J; bases not matched to a gene: 5. The CDR3 extends over 15 amino acids. Looked up from germline, CDR1 is WNHNN and CDR2 is SYGVQD (reference sequence). The CDR3 spells CASSDYGTGNNEQFF. CDR3 coding DNA: TGCGCCAGCAGTGATTACGGGACAGGGAACAATGAGCAGTTCTTC.

The chain is built from TRBV18 and TRBJ2-2, with 9 nucleotides matching TRBD2. The V gene end was trimmed by 2 bases and the J gene end by 5 bases; junction bases not matched to a gene: 3. Germline CDR1 reads KGHSH; CDR2 reads LQKENI. The CDR3 loop spans 15 amino acids. CDR3 coding DNA: TGTGCCAGCTCACCAAGCGCGGGAGGGACCGGGGAGCTGTTTTTT. Its translation is CASSPSAGGTGELFF.

This clone appeared once. The rearrangement links TRBV5-5 to TRBJ2-1; D unclear. The CDR3 extends over 15 amino acids. Looked up from germline, CDR1 is SGHKS and CDR2 is YYEKEE (reference sequence). With 0 bases removed from V and 0 bases from J, the gap between germline ends came to 7 bases. This chain's CDR3 is CASSLDSGSYNEQFF. The CDR3 coding sequence is TGTGCCAGCAGCTTGGACTCAGGCTCCTACAATGAGCAGTTCTTC.

The chain is built from TRBV7-2 and TRBJ2-5; possible D gene TRBD1, 6 bases. The CDR3 is 17 residues long. The germline V gene has CDR1 SGHTA and CDR2 FQGNSA. V dropped 0 bases and J dropped 2 bases, with 16 bases sitting between them. CDR3 sequence (DNA): TGTGCCAGCAGCTTAGCGCCTCATAGGGGGTCTCAAGAGACCCAGTACTTC. Translated, it gives CASSLAPHRGSQETQYF.

For the CDR3, the DNA is TGTGCCAGCAGTTTCAGGGTTATCAATTCACCCCTCCACTTT. Translating gives CASSFRVINSPLHF. The chain is built from TRBV6-5 and TRBJ1-6; D possibly corresponds to TRBD1 (5 bases). Germline CDR1 is MNHEY and CDR2 is SVGAGI. The CDR3 sequence is 14 residues long. V gave up 4 bases and J gave up 7 bases, with 11 bases separating them.

The J gene is TRBJ1-2, the V gene TRBV4-1; 9 nucleotides match TRBD1. The CDR3 runs to 13 residues. Per the germline V gene, CDR1 is MGHRA and CDR2 is YSYEKL. The V gene end was trimmed by 3 bases and the J gene end by 6 bases; junction bases not matched to a gene: 2. CDR3 residues: CASSQGTGNGYTF. The CDR3 DNA sequence: TGCGCCAGCAGCCAGGGGACAGGGAATGGCTACACCTTC.

The chain employs TRBV5-1 and TRBJ2-5, with 13 bases fitting TRBD2. The germline V gene has CDR1 SGHRS and CDR2 YFSETQ. V was clipped by 4 bases and J by 1 base; unmatched bases: 10. The CDR3 is 18 residues long. Here the CDR3 reads CASSGGLAGRPLQETQYF. The CDR3 DNA sequence: TGCGCCAGCAGCGGGGGACTAGCGGGACGTCCCCTCCAAGAGACCCAGTACTTC.

V and J are TRBV7-2 and TRBJ2-7, with 9 nucleotides matching TRBD1. V gave up 5 bases and J gave up 7 bases; unmatched junction bases: 15. CDR1 is SGHTA and CDR2 is FQGNSA in the germline V gene. This CDR3 has 16 residues. CDR3 protein: CASSPARTGAFGEQYF. In DNA, the CDR3 is TGTGCCAGCAGCCCAGCCCGGACAGGGGCTTTCGGGGAGCAGTACTTC. The full variable domain, completed using reference TRBV7-2 and TRBJ2-7, is GAGVSQSPSNKVTEKGKDVELRCDPISGHTALYWYRQSLGQGLEFLIYFQGNSAPDKSGLPSDRFSAERTGGSVSTLTIQRTQQEDSAVYLCASSPARTGAFGEQYFGPGTRLTVT.

The CDR3 nucleotides read TGTGCCAGCTCACCATTACAGGGGGATGGCTACACCTTC. Protein product: CASSPLQGDGYTF. The V and J genes are TRBV18 and TRBJ1-2; the match to TRBD1 covers 8 bases. Trimming cost V 2 bases and J 6 bases; bases outside gene matches: 2. Germline V lookup: CDR1 KGHSH, CDR2 LQKENI. The CDR3 spans 13 residues.

The count of this clone is one. The rearrangement uses TRBV5-1 and TRBJ2-2; TRBD2 matches at 13 bases. Germline CDR1 SGHRS, CDR2 YFSETQ. CDR3 length: 19 amino acids. V dropped 4 bases and J dropped 6; count of bases not matched to a gene: 15. The CDR3 sequence is CASSPAFGTSGVGPGELFF. As DNA, the CDR3 is TGCGCCAGCAGCCCCGCTTTCGGGACTAGCGGGGTGGGTCCCGGGGAGCTGTTTTTT.